Below, 11 T cell receptor beta chains from the same sample are listed, as sequenced in a study of T cell responses to AZD1222 COVID-19 vaccine. The method was immunoSEQ multiplex PCR; TCRdb's version includes in-frame clones alone and lacks a portion of them. This table has more than 85,000 clones, 84% appearing once. The sequences come from peripheral blood, collected 28 days after the second AZD1222 dose. The receptor source for this set is an adult who received the AZD1222 COVID-19 vaccine.

The chain couples TRBV9 to TRBJ2-7; a possible D gene is TRBD2 (6 bases). CDR1 is SGDLS and CDR2 is YYNGEE in the germline V gene. Trimming stripped 2 bases from V and 0 bases from J, with 12 bases between. The CDR3 sequence is 15 residues long. The CDR3 DNA is TGTGCCAGCAGCGTTAGCGGAGGGAGCTCCTACGAGCAGTACTTC. Translation gives CASSVSGGSSYEQYF. The entire variable domain, with the rest obtained from reference TRBV9 and TRBJ2-7, is as follows: DSGVTQTPKHLITATGQRVTLRCSPRSGDLSVYWYQQSLDQGLQFLIQYYNGEERAKGNILERFSAQQFPDLHSELNLSSLELGDSALYFCASSVSGGSSYEQYFGPGTRLTVT.

This sequence joins TRBV6-5 and TRBJ2-2, with no clear D. Trimming removed 2 bases from V and 4 bases from J, with 5 bases in between. Germline-derived CDR1 and CDR2 are MNHEY and SVGAGI. This CDR3 is built from 13 residues. The CDR3 DNA is TGTGCCAGCAGTTACGACCTCACCGGGGAGCTGTTTTTT. Its protein product is CASSYDLTGELFF.

The chain links TRBV29-1 to TRBJ1-2; maybe TRBD1 (5 bases). This CDR3 has 12 residues. Germline CDR1 reads SQVTM; CDR2 reads ANQGSEA. Trimming shortened V by 4 bases and J by 3 bases, and 9 bases separated the two germline ends. This CDR3 reads CSVGGADYGYTF. CDR3 DNA: TGCAGCGTTGGAGGGGCCGACTATGGCTACACCTTC.

This rearrangement joins TRBV5-1 to TRBJ2-5; D unresolved. Trimming shortened V by 4 bases and J by 1 base, and 11 bases separated the two germline ends. The CDR3 is 14 residues long. CDR1 is SGHRS and CDR2 is YFSETQ in the germline V gene. CDR3 sequence (DNA): TGCGCCAGCAGCACCGGAAGCGTCCAAGAGACCCAGTACTTC. This translates into CASSTGSVQETQYF.

This clone was seen more than once but under ten times. CDR3 sequence: CASSFHGSETQYF. CDR3 nucleotides: TGTGCCAGCAGTTTTCACGGGAGCGAGACCCAGTACTTC. This rearrangement joins TRBV6-2 or TRBV6-3 to TRBJ2-5; D is perhaps TRBD2 (6 bases). The V and J ends lost 4 bases and 5 bases respectively, with 11 bases between them. CDR1 MNHEY and CDR2 SVGEGT come from the germline V gene. The length of the CDR3 is 13 residues.

The chain has TRBV16 and TRBJ2-1; 9 positions agree with TRBD1. The CDR3 contains 15 residues. From germline, CDR1 is KGHSY and CDR2 FQNENV. The V and J ends lost 4 bases and 6 bases, in that order; junction bases with no gene match: 7. The CDR3: CASSPQGAWGNEQFF. CDR3 nucleotide sequence: TGTGCCAGCAGCCCACAGGGGGCGTGGGGCAATGAGCAGTTCTTC.

This clone has only a few counts. V gene TRBV7-6 combines with J gene TRBJ2-2; 8 positions match TRBD1. This CDR3 contains 15 residues. Unmatched junction bases numbered 6, after V lost 5 bases and J lost 4 bases. The germline V gene has CDR1 SGHVS and CDR2 FNYEAQ. The chain's CDR3 is CASSSMGQVTGELFF. Here the CDR3 DNA reads TGTGCCAGCAGCAGCATGGGACAGGTCACCGGGGAGCTGTTTTTT.

The chain is built from TRBV5-1 and TRBJ2-7; 8 bases line up with TRBD1. From germline, CDR1 is SGHRS and CDR2 YFSETQ. The CDR3 covers 15 residues. Losses at the gene ends were 1 base for V and 2 bases for J; bases not matched to a gene: 5. Here the CDR3 DNA reads TGCGCCAGCAGCTTGAATGGGGACAGGCCCTACGAGCAGTACTTC. Amino acids: CASSLNGDRPYEQYF.

J is TRBJ1-6 and V is TRBV5-4, with 10 bases aligning to TRBD1. The germline V gene encodes CDR1 SGHNT and CDR2 YYREEE (reference sequence). V shed 0 bases and J 10 bases; nucleotides not matched to a gene: 4. CDR3 length equals 15 residues. CDR3 nucleotides: TGTGCCAGCAGCTTGGCCGGGACAGGGGTGTCACCCCTCCACTTT. Residues: CASSLAGTGVSPLHF. Full variable domain (remainder filled in from reference TRBV5-4 and TRBJ1-6): ETGVTQSPTHLIKTRGQQVTLRCSSQSGHNTVSWYQQALGQGPQFIFQYYREEENGRGNFPPRFSGLQFPNYSSELNVNALELDDSALYLCASSLAGTGVSPLHFGNGTRLTVT.

The chain recombines TRBV2 with TRBJ1-4; D is ambiguous. The CDR3 runs to 14 residues. V was clipped by 6 bases and J by 8 bases, with 16 bases between them. In germline, CDR1 is SNHLY, CDR2 FYNNEI. The CDR3 reads CASSRGTLGEKLFF. In DNA, the CDR3 is TGTGCCAGCAGCCGTGGCACCCTTGGGGAAAAACTGTTTTTT. Combining the CDR3 with reference TRBV2 and TRBJ1-4 gives the whole variable domain EPEVTQTPSHQVTQMGQEVILRCVPISNHLYFYWYRQILGQKVEFLVSFYNNEISEKSEIFDDQFSVERPDGSNFTLKIRSTKLEDSAMYFCASSRGTLGEKLFFGSGTQLSVL.

V usage is TRBV19 and J usage is TRBJ2-2, with D possibly TRBD2 on 5 matching bases. The CDR3 totals 14 residues. V dropped 9 bases and J dropped 1 base, with 12 bases sitting between them. Germline V CDR1 and CDR2: LNHDA, SQIVND (reference sequence). The CDR3 loop is CASGVGQNTGELFF. The CDR3 DNA reads as TGTGCCAGCGGGGTAGGCCAGAACACCGGGGAGCTGTTTTTT.